This T cell receptor beta chain was identified during a study of blood T cells in healthy people across ages. Across the whole study: Template-switching capture recovered about one barcoded beta molecule per two T cells.

Findings and caveats of the study: Percentage of naive T cells showed a strong correlation with TCR beta diversity.

It was with a sample-barcoded 5' primer and a J-beta primer mix that a second PCR of about 6 to 12 cycles was run. A single record per CDR3 protein comes from TCRdb applying MiXCR to the 5' RACE reads. The sample consists of 1.2 million to 1.5 million distinct CDR3 sequences, around 59% of them appearing once. Germline lookup yields CDR1 SGHRS and CDR2 YFSETQ. Trimming stripped 6 bases from V and 5 bases from J, with 17 bases between. This CDR3 is 14 amino acids long. Notes on this clonotype: No antigen is known for it.

Roughly 10 milliliters was the volume of peripheral blood drawn from each donor. The clonotype comes from a young man in good health. The rearrangement links TRBV5-1 to TRBJ1-1; D is perhaps TRBD1 (5 bases). Sequences were obtained from blood. The CDR3 loop reads CASTQLGGETEAFF. The CDR3 nucleotides read TGCGCCAGCACCCAACTCGGGGGTGAAACTGAAGCTTTCTTT.